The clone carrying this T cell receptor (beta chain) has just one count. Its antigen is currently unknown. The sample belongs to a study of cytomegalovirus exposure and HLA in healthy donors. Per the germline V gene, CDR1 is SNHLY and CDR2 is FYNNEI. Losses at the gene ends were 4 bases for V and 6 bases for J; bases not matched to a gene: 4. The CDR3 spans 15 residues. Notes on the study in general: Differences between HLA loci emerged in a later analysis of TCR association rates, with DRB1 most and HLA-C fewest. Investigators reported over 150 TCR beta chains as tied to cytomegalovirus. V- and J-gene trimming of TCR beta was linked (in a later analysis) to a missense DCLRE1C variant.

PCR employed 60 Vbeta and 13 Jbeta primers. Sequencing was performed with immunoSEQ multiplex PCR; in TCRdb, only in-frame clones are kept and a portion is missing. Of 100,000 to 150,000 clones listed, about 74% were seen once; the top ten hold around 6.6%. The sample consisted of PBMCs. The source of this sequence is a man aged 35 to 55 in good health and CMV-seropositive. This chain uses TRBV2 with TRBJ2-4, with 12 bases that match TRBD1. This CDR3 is CASSGGQGARNIQYF. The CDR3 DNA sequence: TGTGCCAGCAGTGGGGGACAGGGGGCGCGAAACATTCAGTACTTC. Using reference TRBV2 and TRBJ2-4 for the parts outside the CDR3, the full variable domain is EPEVTQTPSHQVTQMGQEVILRCVPISNHLYFYWYRQILGQKVEFLVSFYNNEISEKSEIFDDQFSVERPDGSNFTLKIRSTKLEDSAMYFCASSGGQGARNIQYFGAGTRLSVL.